The 16 T cell receptor beta chains below were found in one sample sequenced in a study of T cells expressing NK-cell markers. TCRdb re-called the 5' RACE reads; every CDR3 protein appears as one record, without DNA. In all, the sample yields hundreds of thousands of distinct CDR3 sequences. Sequencing was done on a sample of blood T cells: a sorted CD56 or NKG2C T cell subset, CD4+ or CD8+ T cells, or bulk PBMC T cells (not recorded which). These receptors all come from a man in his late teens or twenties in good health.

The chain carries TRBV5-5 and TRBJ2-3; TCRdb's assignment of TRBD1 cannot be checked, as there is no DNA. The CDR3 is made up of 13 amino acids. Per the germline V gene, CDR1 is SGHKS and CDR2 is YYEKEE (reference sequence). CDR3 residues: CASSPGPSDTQYF.

The CDR3 protein is CASSQATGGANTGELFF. The rearrangement uses TRBV4-2 and TRBJ2-2; absent DNA, TCRdb's TRBD1 call cannot be checked. The CDR3 sequence is 17 residues long. Germline CDR1 LGHNA, CDR2 YNFKEQ.

The V and J genes are TRBV6-2 or TRBV6-3 and TRBJ2-5; lacking DNA, the TRBD1 call made by TCRdb goes unchecked. CDR3 size: 12 residues. Per the germline V gene, CDR1 is MNHEY and CDR2 is SVGEGT. CDR3 residues: CASSQGMETQYF.

The CDR3 loop is CASSLGPGVVTEAFF. The gene calls are TRBV5-1 and TRBJ1-1; TCRdb returns TRBD1, unconfirmable since there is no DNA. CDR1 is SGHRS, CDR2 YFSETQ, per germline. This CDR3 spans 15 amino acids.

V and J are TRBV7-2 and TRBJ2-5; TCRdb designates TRBD1, a call that cannot be tested without DNA. This CDR3 spans 16 amino acids. Per the germline V gene, CDR1 is SGHTA and CDR2 is FQGNSA. The CDR3 spells CASNRADRGFQETQYF.

The V gene is TRBV28, the J gene TRBJ1-2; TCRdb's D call of TRBD1 is untestable without DNA. This CDR3 has 15 residues. Germline V CDR1 and CDR2: MDHEN, SYDVKM. This chain's CDR3 is CASSTWAGGGYGYTF.

The rearrangement links TRBV18 to TRBJ2-5; without DNA, the TCRdb call of TRBD2 cannot be checked. This CDR3 comprises 17 residues. Germline loops: CDR1 KGHSH, CDR2 LQKENI. This CDR3 reads CASSPRRLAGPGGTQYF.

This chain links TRBV21-1 with TRBJ2-2. TRBV21-1 is reported as a pseudogene. This CDR3 is 15 amino acids long. Here the CDR3 reads CASSPNDGFTGELFF.

The chain employs TRBV4-3 and TRBJ2-5. This CDR3 region has 14 residues. Germline loops: CDR1 LGHNA, CDR2 YSLEER. CDR3: CASSQDPYRETQYF.

CDR3 protein: CASSLVGNDAHYGYTF. The chain uses TRBV7-9 and TRBJ1-2. Germline CDR1 SEHNR, CDR2 FQNEAQ (reference sequence). The CDR3 has 16 amino acids.

This rearrangement joins TRBV20-1 to TRBJ2-3; TCRdb gives TRBD2 as the D gene, but with no DNA this cannot be confirmed. Germline lookup yields CDR1 DFQATT and CDR2 SNEGSKA (reference sequence). CDR3 length: 16 residues. The CDR3 here is CSARASGRGGTDTQYF.

V is TRBV12-3 or TRBV12-4 and J is TRBJ2-1; the D call of TRBD2 rests on TCRdb alone, since no DNA is present to check it. This CDR3 spans 14 amino acids. The CDR3 sequence: CASSLAVQSGEQFF.

The CDR3: CATLLNDRYGYTF. The J gene is TRBJ1-2, the V gene TRBV28. In germline, CDR1 is MDHEN, CDR2 SYDVKM. The CDR3 length is 13 residues.

The J gene is TRBJ2-5, the V gene TRBV7-3; without DNA, the TCRdb call of TRBD2 cannot be checked. The CDR3 has 15 amino acids. Germline CDR1 is SGHTA and CDR2 is FQGTGA. The CDR3 spells CASSEGGGQGETQYF.

This chain's CDR3 is CASREQGAAKNIQYF. The V call is TRBV2, the J call TRBJ2-4; TCRdb selects TRBD1, and the lack of DNA leaves this call unchecked. Germline CDR1 reads SNHLY; CDR2 reads FYNNEI. CDR3 length: 15 amino acids.

This rearrangement joins TRBV6-5 to TRBJ1-5; TCRdb outputs TRBD1, but without DNA this stays unchecked. CDR1 MNHEY and CDR2 SVGAGI come from the germline V gene. This CDR3 has 12 amino acids. CDR3 sequence: CASRGQDQPQHF.